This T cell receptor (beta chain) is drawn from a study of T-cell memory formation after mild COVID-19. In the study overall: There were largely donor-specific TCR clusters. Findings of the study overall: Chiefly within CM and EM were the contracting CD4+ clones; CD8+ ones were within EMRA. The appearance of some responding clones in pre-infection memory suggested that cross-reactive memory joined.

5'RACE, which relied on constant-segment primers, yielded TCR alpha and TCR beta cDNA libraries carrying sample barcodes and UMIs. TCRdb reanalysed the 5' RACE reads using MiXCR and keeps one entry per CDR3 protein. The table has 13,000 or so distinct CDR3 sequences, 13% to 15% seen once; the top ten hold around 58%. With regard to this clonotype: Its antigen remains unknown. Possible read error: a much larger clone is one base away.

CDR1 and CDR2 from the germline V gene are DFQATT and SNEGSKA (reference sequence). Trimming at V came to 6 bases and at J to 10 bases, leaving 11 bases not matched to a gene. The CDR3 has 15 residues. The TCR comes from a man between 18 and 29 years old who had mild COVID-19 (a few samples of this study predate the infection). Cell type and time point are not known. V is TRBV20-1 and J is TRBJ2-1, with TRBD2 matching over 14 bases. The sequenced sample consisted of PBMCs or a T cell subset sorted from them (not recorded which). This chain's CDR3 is CSAQGLAGAPGEQFF. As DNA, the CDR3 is TGCAGTGCCCAGGGACTAGCGGGGGCACCAGGGGAGCAGTTCTTC.